These 13 T cell receptor beta chains were sequenced from one sample in a study of T cell responses to AZD1222 COVID-19 vaccine. TCRdb's table, derived via immunoSEQ multiplex PCR, lists solely in-frame clones and lacks some. The table lists approximately 190,000 clones, roughly 92% of them singletons, with around 1% in the top ten. The specimen was peripheral blood, collected 28 days after the second AZD1222 dose. The receptors stem from an adult who received the AZD1222 COVID-19 vaccine.

A remark on this clone: The sample carries other DNA sequences with the same CDR3. This chain joins TRBV27 and TRBJ2-3, with D perhaps matching TRBD1 (5 bases). Germline V gene lookup returns CDR1 MNHEY and CDR2 SMNVEV (reference sequence). The V end lost 0 bases, the J end lost 4 bases, and 8 bases lay between the germline ends. The CDR3 runs to 14 residues. CDR3 protein: CASSLSQGSDTQYF. DNA of the CDR3: TGTGCCAGCAGTTTATCCCAGGGATCAGATACGCAGTATTTT.

This clone was recorded only once. This chain links TRBV12-5 with TRBJ1-2, with 10 nucleotides matching TRBD1. The ends lost 4 bases at V and 2 bases at J; junction bases unmatched: 1. The CDR3 runs 14 residues. In germline, CDR1 is LGHNT, CDR2 FRNRAP. CDR3 bases: TGTGCTAGTGGTTGGGGACAGGGGAACTATGGCTACACCTTC. It codes for CASGWGQGNYGYTF.

The J gene is TRBJ2-7, the V gene TRBV12-3 or TRBV12-4, with D uncertain. There are 11 residues in the CDR3. V lost 3 bases, J lost 7 bases, and 7 bases lay in between. CDR3 sequence reads: CASSFLREQYF. In DNA, the CDR3 is TGTGCCAGCAGTTTTCTGAGAGAGCAGTACTTC.

The chain employs TRBV2 and TRBJ2-5; 8 bases fit TRBD1. The V gene end was trimmed by 6 bases and the J gene end by 7 bases; junction bases not matched to a gene: 4. The CDR3 totals 12 residues. Germline V gene sequence: CDR1 SNHLY, CDR2 FYNNEI. The CDR3 loop reads CASSGTGVTQYF. In DNA, the CDR3 is TGTGCCAGCAGCGGGACAGGCGTGACCCAGTACTTC.

CDR3 in amino acids: CASSPSVRQGNYGYTF. The CDR3 DNA reads as TGTGCCAGCTCACCAAGCGTGAGACAGGGTAACTATGGCTACACCTTC. The genes are TRBV18 and TRBJ1-2, with 7 nucleotides matching TRBD1. Trimming took 2 bases from V and 1 from J; bases not matched to a gene: 7. The CDR3 runs to 16 residues. Per the germline V gene, CDR1 is KGHSH and CDR2 is LQKENI.

The chain couples TRBV7-2 to TRBJ1-2; D gene ambiguous. Germline CDR1 is SGHTA and CDR2 is FQGNSA. Trimming cost V 5 bases and J 4 bases, with 14 bases left between them. This CDR3 is built from 14 residues. CDR3 bases: TGTGCCAGCAGCCAAATGACCGAAGTCTATGGCTACACCTTC. Translating it yields CASSQMTEVYGYTF. Complete variable domain (other parts from reference TRBV7-2 and TRBJ1-2): GAGVSQSPSNKVTEKGKDVELRCDPISGHTALYWYRQSLGQGLEFLIYFQGNSAPDKSGLPSDRFSAERTGGSVSTLTIQRTQQEDSAVYLCASSQMTEVYGYTFGSGTRLTVV.

Notes on this clone: The sample holds other DNA sequences that translate to the same CDR3. V is TRBV3-1 (or the pseudogene TRBV3-2) and J is TRBJ1-1; D remains ambiguous. Trimming removed 0 bases from V and 5 bases from J, with 7 bases in between. The CDR3 contains 13 residues. Germline V lookup: CDR1 LGHDT, CDR2 YNNKEL (reference sequence). Here the CDR3 DNA reads TGTGCCAGCAGCCAAGAGGGAGGGACTGAAGCTTTCTTT. Its protein product is CASSQEGGTEAFF.

The chain couples TRBV5-1 to TRBJ1-5; D is perhaps TRBD1 (6 bases). CDR1 and CDR2 (germline): SGHRS, YFSETQ. This CDR3 comprises 14 residues. V lost 4 bases and J lost 9, with 17 bases in between. CDR3 sequence: CASSPTGVLGPQHF. In nucleotides, the CDR3 is TGCGCCAGCAGCCCGACAGGAGTCCTCGGGCCCCAGCATTTT. Supplemented by reference TRBV5-1 and TRBJ1-5, the full variable domain reads KAGVTQTPRYLIKTRGQQVTLSCSPISGHRSVSWYQQTPGQGLQFLFEYFSETQRNKGNFPGRFSGRQFSNSRSEMNVSTLELGDSALYLCASSPTGVLGPQHFGDGTRLSIL.

The V call is TRBV9, the J call TRBJ2-1, with TRBD2 identical over 9 bases. The trim removed 2 bases at V and 4 bases at J, leaving 4 bases unmatched. This CDR3 has 15 amino acids. The germline V gene encodes CDR1 SGDLS and CDR2 YYNGEE. CDR3 nucleotide sequence: TGTGCCAGCAGCGTTGGCCTAGCGGGGTACAATGAGCAGTTCTTC. Translating it yields CASSVGLAGYNEQFF.

The chain joins TRBV7-9 to TRBJ2-1; D gene unclear. Trimming shortened V by 3 bases and J by 1 base, and 19 bases separated the two germline ends. From germline, CDR1 is SEHNR and CDR2 FQNEAQ (reference sequence). This CDR3 has 18 residues. The CDR3 DNA sequence: TGTGCCAGCAGCTTGTGGTCCCTGAAAAATCGGTCCTACAATGAGCAGTTCTTC. Its translation is CASSLWSLKNRSYNEQFF. The complete variable domain, with remaining parts taken from reference TRBV7-9 and TRBJ2-1, reads DTGVSQNPRHKITKRGQNVTFRCDPISEHNRLYWYRQTLGQGPEFLTYFQNEAQLEKSRLLSDRFSAERPKGSFSTLEIQRTEQGDSAMYLCASSLWSLKNRSYNEQFFGPGTRLTVL.

This clone came up once. The chain employs TRBV7-2 and TRBJ1-1; possible D gene TRBD1, 6 bases. With 5 bases removed from V and 0 bases from J, the gap between germline ends came to 13 bases. This CDR3 is built from 15 residues. From germline, CDR1 is SGHTA and CDR2 FQGNSA. In DNA form, the CDR3 reads TGTGCCAGCAGCCCCCAACAGGGCCTGAACACTGAAGCTTTCTTT. Its protein is CASSPQQGLNTEAFF.

The rearrangement joins TRBV19 to TRBJ1-6; 7 nucleotides line up with TRBD1. J lost 9 bases, V lost 11 bases, and 10 bases had no gene match. The CDR3 is 13 residues long. Germline CDR1 and CDR2: LNHDA and SQIVND (reference sequence). For the CDR3, the DNA is TGTGCCTCGGGACAGCCAAGGATTTCACCCCTCCACTTT. Protein product: CASGQPRISPLHF.

The J gene is TRBJ1-4, the V gene TRBV7-9, with D perhaps TRBD1 (5 bases). With 1 base removed from V and 5 bases from J, the gap between germline ends came to 11 bases. Germline loops: CDR1 SEHNR, CDR2 FQNEAQ (reference sequence). This CDR3 comprises 15 residues. The CDR3 nucleotides read TGTGCCAGCAGCTTAGGGGCTTGGGGGAATGAAAAACTGTTTTTT. Residues: CASSLGAWGNEKLFF.